The text below deals with one T cell receptor beta chain. Profiling relied on immunoSEQ multiplex PCR, and the TCRdb table lists in-frame clones only, not all of them. The sample consists of about 99,000 clones, around 94% of them appearing once. The sample originates from a study of T cell responses to AZD1222 COVID-19 vaccine. Sequences were derived from peripheral blood, sampled on day 0 of AZD1222 vaccination. The clonotype comes from an adult in good health.

CDR3 amino acids: CASSPRRDNTEAFF. CDR3 DNA: TGTGCCAGCAGCCCACGACGGGATAACACTGAAGCTTTCTTT. The rearrangement joins TRBV3-1 (or the pseudogene TRBV3-2) to TRBJ1-1; D is undetermined. Trimming left V 4 bases short and J 2 bases short, with 11 bases between. The CDR3 contains 14 residues. Germline V gives CDR1 LGHDT, CDR2 YNNKEL (reference sequence).